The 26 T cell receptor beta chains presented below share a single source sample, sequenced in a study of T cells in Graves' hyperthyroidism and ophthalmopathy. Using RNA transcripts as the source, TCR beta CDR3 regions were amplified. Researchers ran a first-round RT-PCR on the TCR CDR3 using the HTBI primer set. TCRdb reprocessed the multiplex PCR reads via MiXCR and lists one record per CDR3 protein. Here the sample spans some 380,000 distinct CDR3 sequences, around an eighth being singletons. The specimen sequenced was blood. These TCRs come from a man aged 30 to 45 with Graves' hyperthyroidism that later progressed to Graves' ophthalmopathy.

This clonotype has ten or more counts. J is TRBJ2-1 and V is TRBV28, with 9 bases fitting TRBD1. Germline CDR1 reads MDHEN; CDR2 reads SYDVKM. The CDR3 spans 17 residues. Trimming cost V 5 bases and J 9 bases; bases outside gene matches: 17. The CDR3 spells CASSQGGGQGLVSEQFF. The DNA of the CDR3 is TGTGCCAGCAGTCAGGGGGGGGGACAGGGATTAGTAAGTGAGCAGTTCTTC.

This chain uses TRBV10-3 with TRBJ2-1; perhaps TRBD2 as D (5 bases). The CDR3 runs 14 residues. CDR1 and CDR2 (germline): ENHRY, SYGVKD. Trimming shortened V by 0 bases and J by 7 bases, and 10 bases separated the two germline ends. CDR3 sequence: CAISESHGENEQFF. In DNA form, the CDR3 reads TGTGCCATCAGTGAGTCGCACGGGGAGAATGAGCAGTTCTTC.

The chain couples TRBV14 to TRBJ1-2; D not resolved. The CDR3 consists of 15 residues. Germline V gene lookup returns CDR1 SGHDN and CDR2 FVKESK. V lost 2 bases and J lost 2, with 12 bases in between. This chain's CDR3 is CASSQRLGGNYGYTF. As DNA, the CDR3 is TGTGCCAGCAGCCAAAGGTTAGGAGGGAACTATGGCTACACCTTC. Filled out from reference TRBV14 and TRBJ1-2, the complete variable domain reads EAGVTQFPSHSVIEKGQTVTLRCDPISGHDNLYWYRRVMGKEIKFLLHFVKESKQDESGMPNNRFLAERTGGTYSTLKVQPAELEDSGVYFCASSQRLGGNYGYTFGSGTRLTVV.

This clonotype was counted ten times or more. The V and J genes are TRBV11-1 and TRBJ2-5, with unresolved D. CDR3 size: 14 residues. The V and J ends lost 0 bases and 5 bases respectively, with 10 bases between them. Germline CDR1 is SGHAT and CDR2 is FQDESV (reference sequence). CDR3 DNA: TGTGCCAGCAGCTTAGCGCTGGGGTTGGAGACCCAGTACTTC. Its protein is CASSLALGLETQYF.

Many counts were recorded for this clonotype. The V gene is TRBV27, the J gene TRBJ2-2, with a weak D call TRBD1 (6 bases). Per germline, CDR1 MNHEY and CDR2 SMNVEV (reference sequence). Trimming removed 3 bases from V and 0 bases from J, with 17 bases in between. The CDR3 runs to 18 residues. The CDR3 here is CASSFSPDRRTNTGELFF. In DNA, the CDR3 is TGTGCCAGCAGTTTCTCCCCTGACAGGCGCACGAACACCGGGGAGCTGTTTTTT.

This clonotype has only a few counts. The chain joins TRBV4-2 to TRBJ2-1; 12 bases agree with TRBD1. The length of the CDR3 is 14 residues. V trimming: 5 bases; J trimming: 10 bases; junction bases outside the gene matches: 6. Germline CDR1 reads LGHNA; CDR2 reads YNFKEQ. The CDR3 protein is CASSGGQGALEQFF. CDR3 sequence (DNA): TGTGCCAGCAGCGGGGGACAGGGGGCTTTAGAGCAGTTCTTC.

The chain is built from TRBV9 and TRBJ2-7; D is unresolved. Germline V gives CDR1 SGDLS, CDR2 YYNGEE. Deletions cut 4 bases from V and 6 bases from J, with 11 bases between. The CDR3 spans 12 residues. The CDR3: CASSSPLGEQYF. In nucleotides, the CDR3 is TGTGCCAGCAGCTCGCCTCTTGGCGAGCAGTACTTC. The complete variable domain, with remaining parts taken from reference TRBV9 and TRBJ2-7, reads DSGVTQTPKHLITATGQRVTLRCSPRSGDLSVYWYQQSLDQGLQFLIQYYNGEERAKGNILERFSAQQFPDLHSELNLSSLELGDSALYFCASSSPLGEQYFGPGTRLTVT.

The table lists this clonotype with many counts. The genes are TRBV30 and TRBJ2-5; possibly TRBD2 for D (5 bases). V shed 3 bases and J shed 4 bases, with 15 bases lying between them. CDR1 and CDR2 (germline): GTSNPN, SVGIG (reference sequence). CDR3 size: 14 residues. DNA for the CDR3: TGTGCCTGGAGGTCAGGCCGGGGTGGAGAGACCCAGTACTTC. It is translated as CAWRSGRGGETQYF.

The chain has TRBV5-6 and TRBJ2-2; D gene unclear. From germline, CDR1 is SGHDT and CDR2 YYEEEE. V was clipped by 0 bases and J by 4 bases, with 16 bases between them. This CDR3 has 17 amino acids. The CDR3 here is CASSLVTTTTLTGELFF. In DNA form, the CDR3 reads TGTGCCAGCAGCTTGGTCACCACGACCACACTCACCGGGGAGCTGTTTTTT.

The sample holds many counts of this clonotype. The CDR3 here is CASSLGMSYGYTF. CDR3 bases: TGCGCCAGCAGCTTAGGTATGAGTTATGGCTACACCTTC. The rearrangement links TRBV5-1 to TRBJ1-2; no reliable D call. The CDR3 consists of 13 residues. From germline, CDR1 is SGHRS and CDR2 YFSETQ. Trimming took 2 bases from V and 5 from J, leaving 10 bases between them.

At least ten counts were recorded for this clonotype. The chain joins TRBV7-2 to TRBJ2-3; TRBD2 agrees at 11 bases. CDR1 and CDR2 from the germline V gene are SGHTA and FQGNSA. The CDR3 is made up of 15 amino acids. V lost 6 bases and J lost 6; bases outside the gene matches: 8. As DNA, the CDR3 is TGTGCCAGCAGTCTTAATAGCGGGGGGGCGGATACGCAGTATTTT. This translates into CASSLNSGGADTQYF.

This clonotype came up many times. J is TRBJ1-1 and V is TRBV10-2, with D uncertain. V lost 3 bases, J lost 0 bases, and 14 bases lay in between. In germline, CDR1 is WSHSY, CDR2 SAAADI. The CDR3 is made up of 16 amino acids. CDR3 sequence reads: CASSDRPGTMNTEAFF. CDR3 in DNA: TGCGCCAGCAGTGATCGTCCAGGAACCATGAACACTGAAGCTTTCTTT.

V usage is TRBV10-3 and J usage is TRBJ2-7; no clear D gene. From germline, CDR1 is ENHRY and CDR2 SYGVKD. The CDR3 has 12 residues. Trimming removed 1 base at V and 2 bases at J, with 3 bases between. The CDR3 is CAISELPYEQYF. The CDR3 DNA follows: TGTGCCATCAGTGAGTTGCCCTACGAGCAGTACTTC.

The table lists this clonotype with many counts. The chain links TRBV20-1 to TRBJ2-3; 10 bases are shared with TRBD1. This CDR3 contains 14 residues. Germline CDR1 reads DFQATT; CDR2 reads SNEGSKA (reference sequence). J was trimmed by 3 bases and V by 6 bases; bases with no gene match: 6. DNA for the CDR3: TGCAGTGCAACGGACAGGGGGTATACAGATACGCAGTATTTT. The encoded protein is CSATDRGYTDTQYF.

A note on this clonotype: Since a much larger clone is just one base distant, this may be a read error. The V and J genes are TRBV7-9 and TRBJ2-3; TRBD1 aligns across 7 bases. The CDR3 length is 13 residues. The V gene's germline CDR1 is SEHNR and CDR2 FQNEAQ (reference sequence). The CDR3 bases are TGTGTCAGCAGCTTAGACAGGGCGGATACGCAGTATTTT. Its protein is CVSSLDRADTQYF.

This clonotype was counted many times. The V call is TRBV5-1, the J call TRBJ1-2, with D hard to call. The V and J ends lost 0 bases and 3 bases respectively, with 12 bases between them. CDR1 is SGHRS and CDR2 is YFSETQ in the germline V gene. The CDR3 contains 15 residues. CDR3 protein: CASSLAEQRDYGYTF. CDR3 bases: TGCGCCAGCAGCTTGGCAGAGCAGCGAGACTATGGCTACACCTTC.

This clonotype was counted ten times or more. The CDR3 region is CASTFGAGWSNQPQHF. The CDR3 bases are TGTGCCAGCACCTTCGGGGCAGGTTGGAGCAATCAGCCCCAGCATTTT. The chain joins TRBV2 to TRBJ1-5; TRBD1 might be the D (5 bases). With 7 bases removed from V and 1 base from J, the gap between germline ends came to 17 bases. The CDR3 totals 16 residues. CDR1 SNHLY and CDR2 FYNNEI come from the germline V gene.

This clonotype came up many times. The DNA of the CDR3 is TGTGCCAGCAGTGAAACAGCGTCCTACGAGCAGTACTTC. Translated: CASSETASYEQYF. This chain joins TRBV6-1 and TRBJ2-7; D gene ambiguous. The V gene's germline CDR1 is MNHNS and CDR2 SASEGT. The CDR3 loop spans 13 amino acids. V was pared by 2 bases and J by 1 base, with 6 bases between.

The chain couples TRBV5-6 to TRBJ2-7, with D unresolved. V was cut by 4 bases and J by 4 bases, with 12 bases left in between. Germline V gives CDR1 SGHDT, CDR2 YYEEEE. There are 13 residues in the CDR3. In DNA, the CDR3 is TGTGCCAGCAGCATACCTGAACTTTACGAGCAGTACTTC. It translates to CASSIPELYEQYF.

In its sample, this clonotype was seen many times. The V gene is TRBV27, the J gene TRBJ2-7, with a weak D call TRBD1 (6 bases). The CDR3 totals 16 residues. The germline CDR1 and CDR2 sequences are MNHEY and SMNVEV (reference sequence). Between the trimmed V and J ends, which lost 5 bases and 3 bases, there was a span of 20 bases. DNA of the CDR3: TGTGCCAGCAGTCTTCAGTTCAGACAGGCGGGCTACGAGCAGTACTTC. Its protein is CASSLQFRQAGYEQYF.

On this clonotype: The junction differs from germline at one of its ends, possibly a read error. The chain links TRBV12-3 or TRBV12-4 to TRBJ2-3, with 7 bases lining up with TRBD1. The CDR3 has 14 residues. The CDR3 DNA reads TGTGCCAGCAGAAGACAGGGTAGCACAGATACGCGGTATTTT. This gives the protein CASRRQGSTDTRYF.

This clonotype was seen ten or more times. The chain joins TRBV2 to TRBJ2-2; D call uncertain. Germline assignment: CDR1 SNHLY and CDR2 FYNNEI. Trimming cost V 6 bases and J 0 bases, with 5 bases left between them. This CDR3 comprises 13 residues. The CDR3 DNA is TGTGCCAGCAGAGGGCCGAACACCGGGGAGCTGTTTTTT. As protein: CASRGPNTGELFF.

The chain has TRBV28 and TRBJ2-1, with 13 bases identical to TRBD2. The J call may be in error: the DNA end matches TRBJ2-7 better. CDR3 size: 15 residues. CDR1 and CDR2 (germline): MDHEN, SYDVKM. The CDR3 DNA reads TGTGCCAGCAGTTTATCCGGACTAGCGGGAGTTGAGCAGTACTTC. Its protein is CASSLSGLAGVEQYF.

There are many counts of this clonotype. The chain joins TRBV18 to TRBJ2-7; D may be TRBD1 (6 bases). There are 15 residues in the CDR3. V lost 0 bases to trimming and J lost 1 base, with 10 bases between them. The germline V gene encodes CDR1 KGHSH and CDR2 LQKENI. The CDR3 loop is CASSPPGQPSYEQYF. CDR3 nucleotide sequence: TGTGCCAGCTCACCACCGGGACAACCATCCTACGAGCAGTACTTC.

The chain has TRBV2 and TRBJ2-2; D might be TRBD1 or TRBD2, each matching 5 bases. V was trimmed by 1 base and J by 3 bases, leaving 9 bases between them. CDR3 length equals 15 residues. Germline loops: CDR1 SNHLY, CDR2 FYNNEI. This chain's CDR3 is CASSEEGRDTGELFF. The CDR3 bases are TGTGCCAGCAGTGAAGAGGGGCGGGACACCGGGGAGCTGTTTTTT.

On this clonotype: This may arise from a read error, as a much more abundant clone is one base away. CDR3 loop: CPSSLALLAGGPMWETQYF. CDR3 nucleotide sequence: TGTCCCAGCAGCTTAGCGCTTCTAGCGGGGGGTCCCATGTGGGAGACCCAGTACTTC. The rearrangement links TRBV7-9 to TRBJ2-5, with TRBD2 matching 11 bases. Germline-derived CDR1 and CDR2 are SEHNR and FQNEAQ (reference sequence). The length of the CDR3 is 19 residues.